These T cell receptor beta chains were read from a single sample in a study of T-cell reconstitution after alpha-beta-depleted transplantation in children. MiXCR, applied by TCRdb to the PCR reads, yields one record per CDR3 protein. The sample includes about 540,000 distinct CDR3 sequences, around 17% of them seen just once. The sample in question was PBMCs from the stem cell graft donor, obtained from the stem cell graft. The source is a human donor who donated a stem cell graft to a child with acute lymphoblastic leukemia. Each CDR3 is given with its conserved first and last residue. The D gene is left open where the match is weak. Size values are once, few and many counts, or a class for expanded clones, and some rows have none.

>TRBV15|.|15|TRBJ2-1|.
CATSRGTRSYNEQFF
TGTGCCACCAGCAGAGGCACTAGATCCTACAATGAGCAGTTCTTC
>TRBV5-6|.|13|TRBJ2-1|few
CASTPRQGGEQFF
TGTGCCAGCACCCCACGACAGGGAGGCGAGCAGTTCTTC
>TRBV29-1|.|13|TRBJ1-3|few
CSVVTNSGNTIYF
TGCAGCGTTGTAACCAACTCTGGAAACACCATATATTTT
>TRBV5-1|TRBD1|15|TRBJ2-7|.
CASSLQTGGPGEQYF
TGCGCCAGCAGCTTGCAGACAGGGGGTCCCGGCGAGCAGTACTTC
>TRBV5-6|.|13|TRBJ1-2|many
CASSSQANYGYTF
TGTGCCAGCAGCTCACAGGCCAACTATGGCTACACCTTC
>TRBV12-3/TRBV12-4|.|13|TRBJ1-2|.
CASSFLINYGYTF
TGTGCCAGCAGTTTCTTGATCAACTATGGCTACACCTTC
>TRBV28|TRBD1|14|TRBJ2-1|.
CASSSPGTALEQFF
TGTGCCAGCAGTTCCCCCGGGACAGCCCTCGAGCAGTTCTTC
>TRBV7-2|TRBD2|15|TRBJ2-3|few
CASSYLAGDADTQYF
TGTGCCAGCAGTTACCTAGCGGGAGATGCAGATACGCAGTATTTT
>TRBV7-2|.|14|TRBJ1-2|.
CASSLRGDGYGYTF
TGTGCCAGCAGCTTAAGGGGAGACGGCTATGGCTACACCTTC
>TRBV5-1|TRBD2|15|TRBJ2-7|.
CASQSGTSGHYEQYF
TGCGCCAGCCAGAGCGGGACTAGCGGCCACTACGAGCAGTACTTC
>TRBV6-1|TRBD1|14|TRBJ2-5|few
CASSADRGLETQYF
TGTGCCAGCAGTGCAGACAGGGGGCTGGAGACCCAGTACTTC
>TRBV5-1|.|15|TRBJ1-6|.
CASSLGEGNNSPLHF
TGCGCCAGCAGCTTGGGAGAGGGGAATAATTCACCCCTCCACTTT
>TRBV2|TRBD2|15|TRBJ2-5|.
CASSGPGTSGETQYF
TGTGCCAGCAGCGGCCCGGGGACTAGCGGAGAGACCCAGTACTTC
>TRBV4-1|TRBD2|14|TRBJ2-5|few
CASSLSPAGETQYF
TGCGCCAGCAGCCTGAGCCCAGCGGGGGAGACCCAGTACTTC
>TRBV6-1|.|14|TRBJ2-7|few
CASRQGSSSYEQYF
TGTGCCAGCAGGCAGGGATCAAGTTCCTACGAGCAGTACTTC
>TRBV20-1|TRBD2|17|TRBJ2-3|.
CSARGLAEGTSTDTQYF
TGCAGTGCTAGAGGCCTAGCGGAAGGGACTAGCACAGATACGCAGTATTTT
>TRBV12-3/TRBV12-4|.|16|TRBJ2-1|.
CASRTFEGSGYNEQFF
TGTGCCAGCAGGACTTTCGAAGGAAGCGGCTACAATGAGCAGTTCTTC
>TRBV15|.|15|TRBJ2-3|.
CATSPRPWGTDTQYF
TGTGCCACCAGCCCTCGTCCTTGGGGAACAGATACGCAGTATTTT
>TRBV7-2|.|15|TRBJ1-4|.
CASSQGQGLNEKLFF
TGTGCCAGCAGCCAAGGACAAGGCCTTAATGAAAAACTGTTTTTT
>TRBV4-2|.|15|TRBJ2-7|.
CASSQVASRAYEQYF
TGTGCCAGCAGCCAAGTGGCTAGCCGAGCCTACGAGCAGTACTTC
>TRBV6-5|.|14|TRBJ1-2|few
CASSSWTDLYGYTF
TGTGCCAGCAGTTCATGGACGGACCTCTATGGCTACACCTTC
>TRBV7-9|.|14|TRBJ1-2|.
CASSSGVGYYGYTF
TGTGCCAGCAGCTCCGGGGTGGGGTACTATGGCTACACCTTC
>TRBV5-6|TRBD1|15|TRBJ2-3|few
CASRSRQGATDTQYF
TGTGCCAGCAGGTCGCGACAGGGGGCAACAGATACGCAGTATTTT
>TRBV4-1|.|15|TRBJ2-2|few
CASRPTTVNTGELFF
TGCGCCAGCAGGCCGACGACTGTGAACACCGGGGAGCTGTTTTTT
>TRBV12-3/TRBV12-4|TRBD2|15|TRBJ2-1|.
CASSPSSGSVGEQFF
TGTGCCAGCAGTCCGTCTAGCGGGAGTGTGGGTGAGCAGTTCTTC
>TRBV28|TRBD1|13|TRBJ2-4|.
CASSRTGANIQYF
TGTGCCAGCAGTCGCACAGGGGCGAACATTCAGTACTTC